A selection of T cell receptor beta chains follows, all from one sample in a study of T cells in Graves' hyperthyroidism and ophthalmopathy. One entry per CDR3 protein results from TCRdb running MiXCR on the multiplex PCR reads. The sample lists hundreds of thousands of distinct CDR3 sequences; about 14% were seen once. Material for sequencing was blood. The receptors were gathered from a woman between 45 and 60 years old with Graves' ophthalmopathy. Each CDR3 is given with its conserved first and last residue. A D gene is named only where the DNA matches it firmly. Not all rows give a size; the values are once, few, many and, for expanded clones, a class.

j_gene: TRBJ2-3
abundance: many
d_gene: NA
v_gene: TRBV11-1
CDR3aa: CASSYPSPDTQYF
CDR3nt: TGTGCCAGCAGCTACCCTAGCCCAGATACGCAGTATTTT

j_gene: TRBJ2-2
abundance: many
d_gene: TRBD2
v_gene: TRBV28
CDR3aa: CASRPQVGLAGVGELFF
CDR3nt: TGTGCCAGCCGCCCCCAAGTCGGACTAGCGGGGGTCGGGGAGCTGTTTTTT

j_gene: TRBJ2-1
abundance: once
d_gene: NA
v_gene: TRBV24-1
CDR3aa: CAISDLRDRVNEQFF
CDR3nt: TGTGCCATCAGTGATTTAAGGGACCGAGTTAATGAGCAGTTCTTC

j_gene: TRBJ2-3
abundance: few
d_gene: NA
v_gene: TRBV20-1
CDR3aa: CSATSSAGTRDTQYF
CDR3nt: TGCAGTGCTACAAGCTCGGCGGGAACAAGAGATACGCAGTATTTT

j_gene: TRBJ1-2
abundance: NA
d_gene: TRBD1
v_gene: TRBV5-8
CDR3aa: CASSLVETGLNGYTF
CDR3nt: TGTGCCAGCAGCTTGGTAGAGACAGGGTTAAATGGCTACACCTTC

j_gene: TRBJ2-6
abundance: NA
d_gene: NA
v_gene: TRBV5-6
CDR3aa: CASSSRVPGANVLTF
CDR3nt: TGTGCCAGCAGCTCCAGGGTTCCTGGGGCCAACGTCCTGACTTTC

j_gene: TRBJ1-1
abundance: many
d_gene: NA
v_gene: TRBV20-1
CDR3aa: CSARDYTEAFF
CDR3nt: TGCAGTGCTAGAGACTACACTGAAGCTTTCTTT

j_gene: TRBJ2-1
abundance: many
d_gene: TRBD2
v_gene: TRBV7-3
CDR3aa: CASSLIGGTNNEQFF
CDR3nt: TGTGCCAGCAGCTTAATAGGTGGGACTAACAATGAGCAGTTCTTC

j_gene: TRBJ2-5
abundance: many
d_gene: TRBD2
v_gene: TRBV11-2
CDR3aa: CASSVNSGRGETQYF
CDR3nt: TGTGCCAGCAGCGTAAACAGCGGGAGGGGAGAGACCCAGTACTTC

j_gene: TRBJ1-1
abundance: many
d_gene: NA
v_gene: TRBV30
CDR3aa: CACEADLLNTQAFF
CDR3nt: TGTGCCTGCGAAGCTGACTTGTTGAACACACAAGCTTTCTTT

j_gene: TRBJ2-1
abundance: many
d_gene: TRBD2
v_gene: TRBV6-1
CDR3aa: CASSYLAGDGYNEQFF
CDR3nt: TGTGCCAGCAGTTATCTAGCGGGAGATGGGTACAATGAGCAGTTCTTC

j_gene: TRBJ2-3
abundance: many
d_gene: NA
v_gene: TRBV27
CDR3aa: CASSLVSSDTQYF
CDR3nt: TGTGCCAGCAGTTTAGTCTCCTCAGATACGCAGTATTTT

j_gene: TRBJ1-6
abundance: NA
d_gene: NA
v_gene: TRBV20-1
CDR3aa: CSASRQRQGNSPLHF
CDR3nt: TGCAGTGCTAGTAGACAGCGGCAGGGGAATTCACCCCTCCACTTT

j_gene: TRBJ1-2
abundance: few
d_gene: NA
v_gene: TRBV13
CDR3aa: CASSLDPGRLYGYTF
CDR3nt: TGTGCCAGCAGCTTAGACCCGGGGCGGCTCTATGGCTACACCTTC

j_gene: TRBJ2-4
abundance: many
d_gene: TRBD1
v_gene: TRBV7-9
CDR3aa: CASSFWDRGENIQYF
CDR3nt: TGTGCCAGCAGCTTCTGGGACAGGGGTGAAAACATTCAGTACTTC

j_gene: TRBJ1-1
abundance: many
d_gene: NA
v_gene: TRBV6-1
CDR3aa: CASSEGSEAFF
CDR3nt: TGTGCCAGCAGTGAAGGGAGTGAAGCTTTCTTT

j_gene: TRBJ1-4
abundance: few
d_gene: NA
v_gene: TRBV9
CDR3aa: CASSVPGDGEKLFF
CDR3nt: TGTGCCAGCAGCGTACCCGGGGACGGGGAAAAACTGTTTTTT

j_gene: TRBJ1-5
abundance: many
d_gene: NA
v_gene: TRBV3-1
CDR3aa: CASSSQGQPQHF
CDR3nt: TGTGCCAGCAGCAGCCAAGGTCAGCCCCAGCATTTT

j_gene: TRBJ2-3
abundance: many
d_gene: NA
v_gene: TRBV7-3
CDR3aa: CASSSLRFDTQYF
CDR3nt: TGTGCCAGCAGCTCCTTAAGGTTTGATACGCAGTATTTT

j_gene: TRBJ2-1
abundance: many
d_gene: TRBD2
v_gene: TRBV6-1
CDR3aa: CASSYSLAGYNEQFF
CDR3nt: TGTGCCAGCAGTTATTCCCTAGCGGGTTACAATGAGCAGTTCTTC

j_gene: TRBJ1-4
abundance: few
d_gene: NA
v_gene: TRBV6-1
CDR3aa: CASSDFPDSSNEKLFF
CDR3nt: TGTGCCAGCAGTGATTTCCCGGACAGTTCTAATGAAAAACTGTTTTTT

j_gene: TRBJ2-7
abundance: many
d_gene: NA
v_gene: TRBV7-2
CDR3aa: CASSLSGRLSYEQYF
CDR3nt: TGTGCCAGCAGCTTGTCGGGACGACTTTCCTACGAGCAGTACTTC

j_gene: TRBJ1-4
abundance: many
d_gene: NA
v_gene: TRBV28
CDR3aa: CASRSATGIGGEKLFF
CDR3nt: TGTGCCAGCAGATCGGCGACAGGAATCGGTGGTGAAAAACTGTTTTTT

j_gene: TRBJ2-1
abundance: NA
d_gene: TRBD2
v_gene: TRBV20-1
CDR3aa: CSAKTSGYSYNEQFF
CDR3nt: TGCAGTGCTAAGACTAGCGGCTACTCCTACAATGAGCAGTTCTTC

j_gene: TRBJ1-1
abundance: many
d_gene: NA
v_gene: TRBV24-1
CDR3aa: CATSDLLNTEAFF
CDR3nt: TGTGCCACCAGTGACTTGCTGAACACTGAAGCTTTCTTT

j_gene: TRBJ1-4
abundance: NA
d_gene: NA
v_gene: TRBV28
CDR3aa: CASSGIYRLTTNEKLFF
CDR3nt: TGTGCCAGCAGCGGCATTTACAGGCTGACAACTAATGAAAAACTGTTTTTT

j_gene: TRBJ2-7
abundance: many
d_gene: NA
v_gene: TRBV27
CDR3aa: CASRRRNEQYF
CDR3nt: TGTGCCAGCAGACGTCGGAACGAGCAGTACTTC

j_gene: TRBJ2-3
abundance: NA
d_gene: TRBD2
v_gene: TRBV7-9
CDR3aa: CASSLTGLAGGGTDTQYF
CDR3nt: TGTGCCAGCAGCTTGACAGGACTAGCGGGAGGGGGGACAGATACGCAGTATTTT

j_gene: TRBJ2-1
abundance: many
d_gene: TRBD2
v_gene: TRBV20-1
CDR3aa: CSASRGRANEQFF
CDR3nt: TGCAGTGCTAGCCGCGGGAGGGCCAATGAGCAGTTCTTC

j_gene: TRBJ2-6
abundance: NA
d_gene: NA
v_gene: TRBV7-9
CDR3aa: CAAISDRAGAGANVLTF
CDR3nt: TGTGCTGCTATCTCGGACAGAGCTGGAGCTGGGGCCAACGTCCTGACTTTC

j_gene: TRBJ2-7
abundance: many
d_gene: NA
v_gene: TRBV28
CDR3aa: CASSSNEQYF
CDR3nt: TGTGCCAGCAGTAGCAATGAGCAGTACTTC

j_gene: TRBJ2-2
abundance: NA
d_gene: NA
v_gene: TRBV10-3
CDR3aa: CAISDGAWGTGELFF
CDR3nt: TGTGCCATCAGTGACGGCGCCTGGGGTACCGGGGAGCTGTTTTTT

j_gene: TRBJ2-5
abundance: many
d_gene: TRBD1
v_gene: TRBV28
CDR3aa: CASSAPGQGAGEYF
CDR3nt: TGTGCCAGCAGCGCCCCGGGACAGGGGGCTGGGGAGTACTTC

j_gene: TRBJ2-1
abundance: once
d_gene: TRBD2
v_gene: TRBV20-1
CDR3aa: CSAREPGTSGRAYEQFF
CDR3nt: TGCAGTGCTAGAGAACCCGGGACTAGCGGGAGGGCATATGAGCAGTTCTTC

j_gene: TRBJ2-1
abundance: many
d_gene: NA
v_gene: TRBV3-1
CDR3aa: CASSDNYNEQFF
CDR3nt: TGTGCCAGCAGCGATAACTACAATGAGCAGTTCTTC

j_gene: TRBJ1-6
abundance: many
d_gene: NA
v_gene: TRBV28
CDR3aa: CASSLNRMYNSPLHF
CDR3nt: TGTGCCAGCAGTTTGAACAGGATGTATAATTCACCCCTCCACTTT

j_gene: TRBJ2-3
abundance: few
d_gene: NA
v_gene: TRBV7-3
CDR3aa: CASSLLAETDTQYF
CDR3nt: TGTGCCAGCAGCTTACTAGCTGAGACAGATACGCAGTATTTT

j_gene: TRBJ2-3
abundance: many
d_gene: TRBD2
v_gene: TRBV12-3/TRBV12-4
CDR3aa: CASSLALGLAGELATDTQYF
CDR3nt: TGTGCCAGCAGTTTAGCGCTGGGACTAGCGGGAGAATTGGCCACAGATACGCAGTATTTT

j_gene: TRBJ2-5
abundance: NA
d_gene: TRBD2
v_gene: TRBV4-2
CDR3aa: CASSQVNGGGEETQYF
CDR3nt: TGTGCCAGCAGCCAAGTCAACGGGGGGGGAGAAGAGACCCAGTACTTC

j_gene: TRBJ2-5
abundance: few
d_gene: NA
v_gene: TRBV3-2
CDR3aa: CASSQDRRVSGSKTQYF
CDR3nt: TGTGCCAGCAGCCAAGACCGAAGAGTTAGCGGGAGTAAGACCCAGTACTTC

j_gene: TRBJ2-1
abundance: many
d_gene: TRBD1
v_gene: TRBV28
CDR3aa: CASSFGTEEVFNEQFF
CDR3nt: TGTGCCAGCAGTTTTGGGACAGAAGAAGTATTCAATGAGCAGTTCTTC

j_gene: TRBJ1-3
abundance: few
d_gene: NA
v_gene: TRBV6-1
CDR3aa: CASIPSVGTGNTIYF
CDR3nt: TGTGCCAGCATTCCATCCGTGGGCACTGGAAACACCATATATTTT

j_gene: TRBJ2-7
abundance: many
d_gene: NA
v_gene: TRBV19
CDR3aa: CASSSPRPRNEQYF
CDR3nt: TGTGCCTCCTCTTCGCCTCGACCTAGAAACGAGCAGTACTTC

j_gene: TRBJ2-1
abundance: few
d_gene: NA
v_gene: TRBV3-1
CDR3aa: CASSQGGSRNEQFF
CDR3nt: TGTGCCAGCAGCCAAGGGGGGAGTAGAAATGAGCAGTTCTTC

j_gene: TRBJ1-1
abundance: few
d_gene: NA
v_gene: TRBV4-3
CDR3aa: CASSRGIDSNTEAFF
CDR3nt: TGCGCCAGCAGCCGCGGAATTGACAGTAACACTGAAGCTTTCTTT

j_gene: TRBJ1-6
abundance: few
d_gene: NA
v_gene: TRBV28
CDR3aa: CASSLVVSPLHF
CDR3nt: TGTGCCAGCAGTCTGGTGGTATCACCCCTCCACTTT

j_gene: TRBJ2-7
abundance: many
d_gene: NA
v_gene: TRBV20-1
CDR3aa: CSAAIFPPLYEQYF
CDR3nt: TGCAGTGCTGCCATATTCCCCCCTTTGTACGAGCAGTACTTC

j_gene: TRBJ2-5
abundance: NA
d_gene: TRBD1
v_gene: TRBV29-1
CDR3aa: CSVEGPPDRGIETQYF
CDR3nt: TGCAGCGTTGAAGGTCCCCCGGACAGGGGAATTGAGACCCAGTACTTC

j_gene: TRBJ2-5
abundance: many
d_gene: TRBD1
v_gene: TRBV20-1
CDR3aa: CSARRTGKTETQYF
CDR3nt: TGCAGTGCTAGAAGGACAGGGAAAACGGAGACCCAGTACTTC

j_gene: TRBJ1-2
abundance: NA
d_gene: NA
v_gene: TRBV6-2/TRBV6-3
CDR3aa: CASSPTEPVYGYTF
CDR3nt: TGTGCCAGCAGTCCGACAGAGCCTGTCTATGGCTACACCTTC

j_gene: TRBJ1-1
abundance: many
d_gene: NA
v_gene: TRBV30
CDR3aa: CAWMRASTEAFF
CDR3nt: TGTGCCTGGATGCGTGCGAGCACTGAAGCTTTCTTT

j_gene: TRBJ2-5
abundance: many
d_gene: NA
v_gene: TRBV20-1
CDR3aa: CSASLGGTQETQYF
CDR3nt: TGCAGTGCTAGTTTAGGCGGGACCCAAGAGACCCAGTACTTC

j_gene: TRBJ2-2
abundance: few
d_gene: NA
v_gene: TRBV14
CDR3aa: CASSQVRGLYTGELFF
CDR3nt: TGTGCCAGCAGCCAAGTAAGAGGACTTTACACCGGGGAGCTGTTTTTT